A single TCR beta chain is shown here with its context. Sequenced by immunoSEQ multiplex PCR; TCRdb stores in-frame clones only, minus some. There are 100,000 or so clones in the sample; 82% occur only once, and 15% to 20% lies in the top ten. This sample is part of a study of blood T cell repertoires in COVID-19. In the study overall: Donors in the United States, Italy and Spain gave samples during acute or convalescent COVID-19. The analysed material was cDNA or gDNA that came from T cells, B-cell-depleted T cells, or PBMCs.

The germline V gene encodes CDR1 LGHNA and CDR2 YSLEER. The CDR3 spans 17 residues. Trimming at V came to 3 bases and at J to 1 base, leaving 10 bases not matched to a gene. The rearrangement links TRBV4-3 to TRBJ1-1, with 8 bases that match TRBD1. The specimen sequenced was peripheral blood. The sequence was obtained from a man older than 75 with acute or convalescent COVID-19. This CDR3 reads CASSHSPRQGRNTEAFF. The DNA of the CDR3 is TGCGCCAGCAGCCATAGTCCGCGACAGGGGAGGAACACTGAAGCTTTCTTT.